This T cell receptor (beta chain) was identified in a study of blood T cell repertoires in COVID-19. During the 2 weeks before they entered the study, exposed participants had met someone with a PCR-confirmed or clinician-diagnosed COVID-19 case. Assay used: immunoSEQ multiplex PCR; TCRdb lists only in-frame clones, some missing. Here the sample spans a few hundred thousand clones, just over 90% being singletons. Material for sequencing was PBMCs or T cells enriched from blood (not recorded which). The clonotype was recovered from a woman aged 35 to 49 who had been exposed to COVID-19.

The CDR3 DNA is TGTGCCAGCAGCTCCTCATGGGGACAGGGGGCAACTGAAGCTTTCTTT. As protein: CASSSSWGQGATEAFF. The rearrangement links TRBV7-9 to TRBJ1-1, with TRBD1 identical over 12 bases. The CDR3 has 16 residues. Germline lookup yields CDR1 SEHNR and CDR2 FQNEAQ (reference sequence). Trimming removed 4 bases from V and 5 bases from J; junction bases left unmatched: 8.